The rows below give T cell receptor beta chains drawn from one sample of a study of blood T cell repertoires in COVID-19. The assay was immunoSEQ multiplex PCR, and TCRdb's table has in-frame clones only and misses some. The sample comprises 100,000 or so clones, about 85% of which are singletons, and 9.5% to 15% rests with the top ten. Sequences were obtained from peripheral blood. These TCRs come from a human donor in a cohort sampled during active COVID-19. CDR3s include the opening cysteine and the closing phenylalanine or tryptophan. A D gene is named only where the DNA matches it firmly. Not all rows give a size; the values are once, few, many and, for expanded clones, a class.

TRBJ2-1 TRBD2 - TRBV18 TGTGCCAGCTCGCCTCTAGCGGGAAGCAATGAGCAGTTCTTC CASSPLAGSNEQFF
TRBJ1-1 TRBD1 once TRBV4-1 TGCGCCAGCAGCCAAGATCAAGCCAGGGGGCAACCTGAAGCTTTCTTT CASSQDQARGQPEAFF
TRBJ2-1 TRBD2 few TRBV7-9 TGTGCCAGCAGTTTACTAGCGGGAGGAGTATATAATGAGCAGTTCTTC CASSLLAGGVYNEQFF
TRBJ1-1 - once TRBV5-4 TGTGCCAGCAGCGCGCCCTCGGGCCGGGGGAACACTGAAGCTTTCTTT CASSAPSGRGNTEAFF
TRBJ2-1 TRBD2 - TRBV7-9 TGTGCCAGCAGCTCGCTAGCGGGATACAATGAGCAGTTCTTC CASSSLAGYNEQFF
TRBJ2-1 TRBD2 - TRBV10-2 TGCGCCAGCAGTGAGTCGCACCGACTAGCGGGAGCTTCCTACAATGAGCAGTTCTTC CASSESHRLAGASYNEQFF
TRBJ2-3 TRBD2 - TRBV5-4 TGTGCCAGCAGCTCAGGGGGGACTAGCGGGAGTCGGGATACGCAGTATTTT CASSSGGTSGSRDTQYF
TRBJ2-7 TRBD2 few TRBV4-1 TGCGCCAGCAGCCAAGGACTAGCGGGGGCGTCCTACGAGCAGTACTTC CASSQGLAGASYEQYF
TRBJ1-2 - - TRBV7-2 TGTGCCAGCAGCTTTATTTTGGCGGAGGGATATGGCTACACCTTC CASSFILAEGYGYTF
TRBJ2-1 - - TRBV25-1 TGTGCCAGCAGTGATGGGGCCCGCAATGAGCAGTTCTTC CASSDGARNEQFF
TRBJ2-2 TRBD1 - TRBV5-4 TGTGCCAGCAGCTTGGGGACAGGGGGCGACACCGGGGAGCTGTTTTTT CASSLGTGGDTGELFF
TRBJ1-2 - - TRBV3-1/TRBV3-2 TGTGCCAGCAGCCAGGTAGATCTGGGCTACACCTTC CASSQVDLGYTF
TRBJ1-3 - - TRBV18 TGTGCCAGCTCAGAGGGCGTTGGGGGCAATGGAAACACCATATATTTT CASSEGVGGNGNTIYF
TRBJ2-7 - - TRBV18 TGTGCCAGCTCACCACCGTTACTTTACGAGCAGTACTTC CASSPPLLYEQYF
TRBJ1-5 - - TRBV7-2 TGTGCCAGCAGCTTATTAGGGACTCAATCGACCCAGCATTTT CASSLLGTQSTQHF
TRBJ1-6 TRBD1 - TRBV19 TGTGCCAGTTCCAGGACAGGGGATAATAATTCACCCCTCCACTTT CASSRTGDNNSPLHF
TRBJ1-2 TRBD1 once TRBV19 TGTGCCAGTACCCAAACCCAAACAGGGGCCAATGGCCCTGGCTACACCTTC CASTQTQTGANGPGYTF
TRBJ1-2 - few TRBV12-3/TRBV12-4 TGTGCCAGCAGTTTAGCGCGGCAGGGTGGCTACACCTTC CASSLARQGGYTF
TRBJ2-5 - - TRBV6-2/TRBV6-3 TGTGCCAGCAGTTACTCCGGGGGTAAGCAAGAGACCCAGTACTTC CASSYSGGKQETQYF
TRBJ1-2 - - TRBV19 TGTGCCAGTAGGGTATCCGGCACCTGGGCAATACACTATGGCTACACCTTC CASRVSGTWAIHYGYTF
TRBJ2-1 TRBD2 - TRBV2 TGTGCCAGCAGTGAAACGGCCCTAGCGGGGACTGAGCAGTTCTTC CASSETALAGTEQFF
TRBJ2-1 - - TRBV30 TGTGCCTGGAGGGGGAGTGGGGGCAAAAGGAATGAGCAGTTCTTC CAWRGSGGKRNEQFF
TRBJ1-1 TRBD1 - TRBV5-1 TGCGCCAGCAGCCGGCTAGACAGGGGTGCCACTGAAGCTTTCTTT CASSRLDRGATEAFF
TRBJ2-7 - - TRBV6-2/TRBV6-3 TGTGCCAGCAGTTACGTGGGCCTCGAGCAGTACTTC CASSYVGLEQYF
TRBJ2-5 - - TRBV7-9 TGTGCCAGCACGGCGGGAGAGACCCAGTACTTC CASTAGETQYF
TRBJ2-5 - - TRBV5-1 TGCGCCAGCAGCTCAGGGACAAGTTTAGAGACCCAGTACTTC CASSSGTSLETQYF
TRBJ2-7 TRBD2 - TRBV5-6 TGTGCCAGCAGCCCCGCCGGAAGACTAGCGGGAGACGAGCAGTACTTC CASSPAGRLAGDEQYF
TRBJ1-3 - few TRBV2 TGTGCCAGCCGTCCAGGACAACCTGGAAACACCATATATTTT CASRPGQPGNTIYF
TRBJ2-1 TRBD2 - TRBV29-1 TGCAGCGCCCAATTAGCGGGAGGCTCCTACAATGAGCAGTTCTTC CSAQLAGGSYNEQFF
TRBJ2-7 TRBD1 - TRBV11-3 TGTGCCAGCAGCCCCAACAGGGGGAGATCCTACGAGCAGTACTTC CASSPNRGRSYEQYF
TRBJ1-4 TRBD1 - TRBV3-1/TRBV3-2 TGTGCCAGCAGCCAAGATGGTTGGGGGACAGCGAATGAAAAACTGTTTTTT CASSQDGWGTANEKLFF
TRBJ1-6 TRBD1 - TRBV27 TGTGCCAGCAGGCTCGGACAGGCCGAAAATTCACCCCTCCACTTT CASRLGQAENSPLHF
TRBJ2-7 TRBD1 - TRBV7-2 TGTGCCAGCAGCTTAGCTACAGGGGACTACGAGCAGTACTTC CASSLATGDYEQYF
TRBJ2-1 TRBD2 - TRBV30 TGTGCCTGGAGTCCGACCCTAAAACTAGCGGGAGTCGACAATGAGCAGTTCTTC CAWSPTLKLAGVDNEQFF
TRBJ2-7 - - TRBV30 TGTGCCTGGAAATGGAGAAATCTCGACGAGCAGTACTTC CAWKWRNLDEQYF
TRBJ1-6 - - TRBV14 TGTGCCAGCAGCCAAGGTTTACTTAACTCCTATAATTCACCCCTCCACTTT CASSQGLLNSYNSPLHF
TRBJ2-3 - - TRBV19 TGTGCCAGTAGTATTATGGAGGGAGATACGCAGTATTTT CASSIMEGDTQYF
TRBJ2-5 TRBD1 - TRBV5-1 TGCGCCAGCAGCTTGGAAGGGGGCCACCAAGAGACCCAGTACTTC CASSLEGGHQETQYF
TRBJ1-1 - - TRBV5-1 TGCGCCAGCAGCCCCCAGGGAGGGGGCACTGAAGCTTTCTTT CASSPQGGGTEAFF
TRBJ2-1 - - TRBV24-1 TGTGCCACCAGTGATCCAGGAGGCCGGGGCAATGAGCAGTTCTTC CATSDPGGRGNEQFF
TRBJ1-1 - - TRBV7-2 TGTGCCAGCAGCTTATCGGGGAGGAGCACTGAAGCTTTCTTT CASSLSGRSTEAFF
TRBJ2-2 TRBD2 - TRBV5-1 TGCGCCAGCAGCTTGGCGGTTGGCGGGGGAGCTTCCACCGGGGAGCTGTTTTTT CASSLAVGGGASTGELFF
TRBJ2-1 TRBD2 - TRBV6-5 TGTGCCAGCAGCCGCGGACTAGCGGGGAACAATGAGCAGTTCTTC CASSRGLAGNNEQFF
TRBJ1-3 - - TRBV5-4 TGTGCCAGCAGCGAAGGACAGATCTCTGGAAACACCATATATTTT CASSEGQISGNTIYF
TRBJ1-1 - once TRBV20-1 TGCAGTGCTAGTGAGGGGAGCATCACTGAAGCTTTCTTT CSASEGSITEAFF
TRBJ1-4 - - TRBV9 TGTGCCAGCAGCGTAGGTAGTTCCGGGGGACTAAATGAAAAACTGTTTTTT CASSVGSSGGLNEKLFF
TRBJ2-7 TRBD2 - TRBV5-1 TGCGCCAGCAGCTTGATGAGCGGGGGGTCCTACGAGCAGTACTTC CASSLMSGGSYEQYF
TRBJ2-7 TRBD1 - TRBV5-4 TGTGCCAGCAGCTTGGGGGGACAGGGGGGTCTAAGTTACGAGCAGTACTTC CASSLGGQGGLSYEQYF
TRBJ2-7 TRBD2 - TRBV6-5 TGTGCCAGCAGGCGCGGGACTAGCGGATCCTACGAGCAGTACTTC CASRRGTSGSYEQYF
TRBJ2-7 - once TRBV27 TGTGCCAGCAGTAGGACCGGACTGAAAAGCTCCTACGAGCAGTACTTC CASSRTGLKSSYEQYF
TRBJ1-2 TRBD1 - TRBV15 TGTGCCACCAGCAGATCCGGGACAGGGCTATCCTATGGCTACACCTTC CATSRSGTGLSYGYTF
TRBJ2-2 - - TRBV5-1 TGCGCCAGCAGCCCCGGGGGGCGGGAGTCCGGGGAGCTGTTTTTT CASSPGGRESGELFF
TRBJ1-4 TRBD1 - TRBV28 TGTGCCAGCAGCCAGACAGGGGTGGATGAAAAACTGTTTTTT CASSQTGVDEKLFF